The 21 T cell receptor beta chains given below trace back to one sample, sequenced in a study of Graves' ophthalmopathy and Graves' hyperthyroidism. TCR beta CDR3 regions were amplified from RNA transcripts. A first-round RT-PCR used HTBI primers, followed by a second-round multiplex PCR. MiXCR, run by TCRdb on the multiplex PCR reads, gives a single entry per CDR3 protein. The sample includes approximately 480,000 distinct CDR3 sequences, roughly 14% of them seen just once. What was sequenced was blood. The receptors stem from a woman aged 25 to 39 with Graves' ophthalmopathy.

The CDR3 reads CASSGDAVNQPQHF. CDR3 DNA sequence: TGTGCCAGCAGTGGTGATGCCGTCAATCAGCCCCAGCATTTT. V and J are TRBV2 and TRBJ1-5, with no clear D. The CDR3 contains 14 residues. The germline V gene has CDR1 SNHLY and CDR2 FYNNEI. V was shortened by 4 bases and J by 3 bases, with 10 bases between the two germline ends.

This clonotype has a count of ten or more. The J gene is TRBJ2-7, the V gene TRBV5-6, with TRBD1 identical over 7 bases. Trimming cost V 3 bases and J 7 bases; bases outside gene matches: 10. This CDR3 has 14 residues. Germline values: CDR1 SGHDT, CDR2 YYEEEE. The CDR3 DNA reads TGTGCCAGCAGCTCTGGGACAGCACTACGAGAGCAGTACTTC. Translating it yields CASSSGTALREQYF.

This clonotype has a count of ten or more. The chain couples TRBV9 to TRBJ2-5, with 10 positions matching TRBD2. The germline gives CDR1 SGDLS, CDR2 YYNGEE. J gave up 0 bases and V 5 bases, and 4 bases lay outside the gene matches. This CDR3 region has 15 residues. In nucleotides, the CDR3 is TGTGCCAGCAGTCAACTAGCGGGGAACCAAGAGACCCAGTACTTC. Amino acid sequence: CASSQLAGNQETQYF.

The J gene is TRBJ2-2, the V gene TRBV6-4; D ambiguous. CDR1 and CDR2 (germline): MRHNA, SNTAGT. Between the trimmed V and J ends, which lost 4 bases and 0 bases, there was a span of 6 bases. The CDR3 totals 14 residues. In DNA, the CDR3 is TGTGCCAGCAGTGCAGGATCGAACACCGGGGAGCTGTTTTTT. It encodes CASSAGSNTGELFF.

Concerning this clonotype itself: An end of the junction differs from the germline gene, which may be a read error. The chain uses TRBV11-3 and TRBJ2-5; 8 bases are a match to TRBD1. Germline V gene lookup returns CDR1 SGHNT and CDR2 YENEEA. The CDR3 extends over 14 amino acids. CDR3 region: CASSRPGGGETRYF. The CDR3 DNA follows: TGTGCCAGCAGCAGACCAGGGGGCGGGGAGACCCGGTACTTC.

This clonotype was picked up one time. This rearrangement joins TRBV6-1 to TRBJ2-7, with D tentatively TRBD1 (7 bases). Looked up from germline, CDR1 is MNHNS and CDR2 is SASEGT. With 4 bases removed from V and 3 bases from J, the gap between germline ends came to 19 bases. The CDR3 is 16 residues long. The CDR3 reads CASSAMRDSSHYEQYF. The CDR3, as DNA: TGTGCCAGCAGTGCGATGCGGGACAGCTCCCACTACGAGCAGTACTTC.

The chain carries TRBV7-6 and TRBJ1-5, with D unclear. CDR1 and CDR2 from the germline V gene are SGHVS and FNYEAQ. Trimming stripped 4 bases from V and 10 bases from J, with 17 bases between. The CDR3 loop spans 14 amino acids. The CDR3 DNA is TGTGCCAGCAGCTCGAGTACGACGGAGCAACCCCAGCATTTT. Its translation: CASSSSTTEQPQHF.

The count of this clonotype is one. This CDR3 reads CASSFMGGRKETQYF. DNA of the CDR3: TGTGCCAGCAGTTTTATGGGGGGCAGAAAAGAGACCCAGTACTTC. The genes are TRBV12-3 or TRBV12-4 and TRBJ2-5; the D gene could be TRBD1 or TRBD2 (6 bases each). The CDR3 contains 15 residues. Trimming removed 3 bases from V and 3 bases from J, with 14 bases in between.

The chain combines TRBV19 with TRBJ1-5; D remains unclear. This CDR3 is built from 15 residues. Germline V gives CDR1 LNHDA, CDR2 SQIVND (reference sequence). CDR3 protein: CASASPQNLSQPQHF. The CDR3 nucleotides read TGTGCTAGTGCGTCACCCCAGAACTTGTCACAGCCCCAGCATTTT.

The chain is built from TRBV11-2 and TRBJ2-5, with 8 bases identical to TRBD2. The CDR3 contains 18 residues. The V and J ends lost 2 bases and 5 bases, in that order; junction bases with no gene match: 16. Germline V lookup: CDR1 SGHAT, CDR2 FQNNGV. In DNA form, the CDR3 reads TGTGCCAGCAGCTTACCCCTTGGAGGAGCGGGAGCGGGGGAGACCCAGTACTTC. Residues: CASSLPLGGAGAGETQYF.

As concerns this clonotype: This may stem from a read error, because a much larger clone lies one nucleotide away. The chain has TRBV7-9 and TRBJ2-2, with 12 bases fitting TRBD2. This CDR3 is built from 14 residues. Per germline, CDR1 SEHNR and CDR2 FQNEAQ (reference sequence). CDR3 in amino acids: CASSWGLAGGELCF. The DNA of the CDR3 is TGTGCCAGCAGCTGGGGACTAGCGGGCGGGGAGCTGTGTTTT.

This clonotype was counted at least ten times. The rearrangement links TRBV20-1 to TRBJ2-4, with D maybe TRBD2 (5 bases). The CDR3 loop spans 13 amino acids. Germline lookup yields CDR1 DFQATT and CDR2 SNEGSKA (reference sequence). The ends were cut back, 0 bases at V and 6 bases at J, with 9 bases in the middle. The CDR3 nucleotides read TGCAGTGCTAGAGATGAGAGCGGAAACATTCAGTACTTC. Protein sequence: CSARDESGNIQYF.

This clonotype showed up just a few times. The chain is built from TRBV27 and TRBJ1-6; D perhaps matches TRBD1 (6 bases). Trimming removed 3 bases from V and 10 bases from J, with 19 bases in between. The CDR3 extends over 16 amino acids. The germline V gene encodes CDR1 MNHEY and CDR2 SMNVEV (reference sequence). CDR3 sequence (DNA): TGTGCCAGCAGTTTTACGACTGCCGGGGGCAGGTCACCCCTCCACTTT. Translated: CASSFTTAGGRSPLHF.

This clonotype was observed many times. The chain joins TRBV10-3 to TRBJ1-5; D is undetermined. The CDR3 runs to 14 residues. V was pared by 6 bases and J by 2 bases, with 11 bases between. The germline CDR1 and CDR2 sequences are ENHRY and SYGVKD. CDR3 DNA sequence: TGTGCCATCAGGGCAGCAGTGGGCAATCAGCCCCAGCATTTT. Its protein product is CAIRAAVGNQPQHF.

This clonotype has only a few counts. CDR3 nucleotide sequence: TGTGCCAGCAGGACTAGCATGACCTCCACAGATACGCAGTATTTT. It specifies CASRTSMTSTDTQYF. The rearrangement joins TRBV27 to TRBJ2-3; TRBD2 matches at 7 bases. The CDR3 spans 15 residues. Germline V gives CDR1 MNHEY, CDR2 SMNVEV (reference sequence). The V gene end was trimmed by 6 bases and the J gene end by 2 bases; junction bases not matched to a gene: 8.

About this clonotype: An end of the junction differs from the germline gene, which may be a read error. This chain joins TRBV20-1 and TRBJ2-7; possible D gene TRBD2, 6 bases. Looked up from germline, CDR1 is DFQATT and CDR2 is SNEGSKA (reference sequence). This CDR3 spans 13 amino acids. DNA of the CDR3: TGCAGTGCTGCCCCCCCGGCGGGGTCCGAGCAGCACTTC. This sequence encodes CSAAPPAGSEQHF.

On this clonotype: The CDR3 ends on some other residue instead of the conserved phenylalanine or tryptophan, so this is likely a read error. This rearrangement joins TRBV7-3 to TRBJ1-1, with unresolved D. The CDR3 sequence is 13 residues long. Germline CDR1 and CDR2: SGHTA and FQGTGA. The CDR3 coding sequence is TGTGCCAGCTGCTTTAACCCCTTAACTGAAGCTTTCGTT. Translation: CASCFNPLTEAFV.

The chain employs TRBV30 and TRBJ1-1; D possibly corresponds to TRBD1 (5 bases). The CDR3 runs to 15 residues. Germline CDR1 GTSNPN, CDR2 SVGIG (reference sequence). Trimming pared 3 bases from V and 5 bases from J, leaving 19 bases between. The DNA for the CDR3 is TGTGCCTGGAGGGAGGCTACAGGTATTCGGACTGAAGCTTTCTTT. Translation: CAWREATGIRTEAFF.

This clonotype was recorded many times. This chain connects TRBV6-2 or TRBV6-3 to TRBJ2-2, with a tentative D call TRBD2 (6 bases). Deletions cut 5 bases from V and 5 bases from J, with 12 bases between. The length of the CDR3 is 14 residues. Per germline, CDR1 MNHEY and CDR2 SVGEGT. CDR3 sequence: CASSPLRETGELFF. The DNA of the CDR3 is TGTGCCAGCAGTCCCCTCCGGGAGACCGGGGAGCTGTTTTTT.

Ten or more counts support this clonotype. CDR3: CASSSPGGAYTGELFF. CDR3 coding DNA: TGTGCCAGCAGTTCCCCCGGCGGGGCCTACACCGGGGAGCTGTTTTTT. The chain couples TRBV12-3 or TRBV12-4 to TRBJ2-2; TRBD2 is a possible D gene (6 bases). V was pared by 4 bases and J by 3 bases, with 15 bases between. The CDR3 runs 16 residues.

This clonotype has at least ten counts. The chain is built from TRBV9 and TRBJ1-1; a weak D match, TRBD1 (5 bases). V was shortened by 0 bases and J by 6 bases, with 18 bases between the two germline ends. CDR1 and CDR2 (germline): SGDLS, YYNGEE. CDR3 length: 16 amino acids. The CDR3 nucleotides are TGTGCCAGCAGCGTAGCTGGTGGGGGTGTTAACGCTGAAGCTTTCTTT. Translation: CASSVAGGGVNAEAFF.